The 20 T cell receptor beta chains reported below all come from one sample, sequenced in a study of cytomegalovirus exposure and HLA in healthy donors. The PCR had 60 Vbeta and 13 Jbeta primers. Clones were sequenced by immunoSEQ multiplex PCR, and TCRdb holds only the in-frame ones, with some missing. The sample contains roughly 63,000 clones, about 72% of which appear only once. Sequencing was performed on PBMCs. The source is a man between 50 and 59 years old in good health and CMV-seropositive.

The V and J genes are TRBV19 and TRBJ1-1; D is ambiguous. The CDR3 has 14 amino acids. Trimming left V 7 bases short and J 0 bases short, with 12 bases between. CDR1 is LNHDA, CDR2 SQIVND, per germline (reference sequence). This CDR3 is CASTLPGMNTEAFF. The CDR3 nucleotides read TGTGCCAGTACCCTCCCGGGGATGAACACTGAAGCTTTCTTT. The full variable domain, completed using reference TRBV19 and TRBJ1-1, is DGGITQSPKYLFRKEGQNVTLSCEQNLNHDAMYWYRQDPGQGLRLIYYSQIVNDFQKGDIAEGYSVSREKKESFPLTVTSAQKNPTAFYLCASTLPGMNTEAFFGQGTRLTVV.

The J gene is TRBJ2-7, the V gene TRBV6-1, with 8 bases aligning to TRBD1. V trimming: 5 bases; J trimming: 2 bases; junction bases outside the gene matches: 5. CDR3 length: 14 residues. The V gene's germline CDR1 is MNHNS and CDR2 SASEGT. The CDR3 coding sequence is TGTGCCAGCAGTATTGACAGGGGAACCTACGAGCAGTACTTC. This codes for CASSIDRGTYEQYF.

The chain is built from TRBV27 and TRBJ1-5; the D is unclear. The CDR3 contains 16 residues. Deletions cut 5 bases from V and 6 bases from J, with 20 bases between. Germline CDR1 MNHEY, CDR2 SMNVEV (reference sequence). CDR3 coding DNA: TGTGCCAGCAGTGCGGGCATTTCAGGAAGGCGTCAGCCCCAGCATTTT. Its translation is CASSAGISGRRQPQHF.

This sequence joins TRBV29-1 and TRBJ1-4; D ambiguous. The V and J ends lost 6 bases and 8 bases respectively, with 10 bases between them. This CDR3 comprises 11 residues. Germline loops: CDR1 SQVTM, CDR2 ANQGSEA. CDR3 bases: TGCAGCGTGAACAGTGGGGAAAAACTGTTTTTT. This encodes CSVNSGEKLFF. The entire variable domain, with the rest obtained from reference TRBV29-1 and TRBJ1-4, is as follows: SAVISQKPSRDICQRGTSLTIQCQVDSQVTMMFWYRQQPGQSLTLIATANQGSEATYESGFVIDKFPISRPNLTFSTLTVSNMSPEDSSIYLCSVNSGEKLFFGSGTQLSVL.

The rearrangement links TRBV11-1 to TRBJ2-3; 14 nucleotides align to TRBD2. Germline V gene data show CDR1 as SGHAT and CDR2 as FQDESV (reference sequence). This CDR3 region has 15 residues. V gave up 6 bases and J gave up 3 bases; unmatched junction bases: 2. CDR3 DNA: TGTGCCAGCAGAAGACTAGCGGGAGGGACAGATACGCAGTATTTT. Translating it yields CASRRLAGGTDTQYF.

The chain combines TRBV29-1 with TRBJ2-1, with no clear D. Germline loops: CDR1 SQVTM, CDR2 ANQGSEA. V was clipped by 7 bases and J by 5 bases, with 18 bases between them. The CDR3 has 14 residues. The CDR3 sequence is CSGFLFPPNNEQFF. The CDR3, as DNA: TGCAGCGGGTTTCTGTTCCCACCTAACAATGAGCAGTTCTTC.

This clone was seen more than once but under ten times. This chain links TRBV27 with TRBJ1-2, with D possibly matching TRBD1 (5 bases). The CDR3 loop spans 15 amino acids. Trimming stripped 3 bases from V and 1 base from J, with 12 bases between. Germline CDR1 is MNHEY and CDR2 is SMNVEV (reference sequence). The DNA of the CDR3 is TGTGCCAGCAGTTTCGGAGGGGATGGTAACTATGGCTACACCTTC. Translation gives CASSFGGDGNYGYTF.

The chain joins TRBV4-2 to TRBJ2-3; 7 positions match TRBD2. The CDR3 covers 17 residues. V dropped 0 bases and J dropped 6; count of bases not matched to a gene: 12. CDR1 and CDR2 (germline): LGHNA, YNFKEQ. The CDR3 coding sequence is TGTGCCAGCAGCCAAGATTCCGATCTGGGGCGGGGGGATACGCAGTATTTT. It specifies CASSQDSDLGRGDTQYF.

In DNA form, the CDR3 reads TGCGCCAGCAGTGGGGGGCAGGGCGGTGAGCAGTTCTTC. Its translation is CASSGGQGGEQFF. The rearrangement links TRBV10-1 to TRBJ2-1; TRBD1 is a possible D gene (6 bases). The CDR3 consists of 13 residues. The germline V gene encodes CDR1 WNHNN and CDR2 SYGVQD (reference sequence). The V end lost 4 bases, the J end lost 9 bases, and 13 bases lay between the germline ends.

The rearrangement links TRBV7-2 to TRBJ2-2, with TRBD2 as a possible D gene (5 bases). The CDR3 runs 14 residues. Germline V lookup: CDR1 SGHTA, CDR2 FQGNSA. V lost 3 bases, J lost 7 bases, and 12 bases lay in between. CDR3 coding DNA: TGTGCCAGCAGCTTGGGTTATGCGGGCGGGGAGCTGTTTTTT. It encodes CASSLGYAGGELFF.

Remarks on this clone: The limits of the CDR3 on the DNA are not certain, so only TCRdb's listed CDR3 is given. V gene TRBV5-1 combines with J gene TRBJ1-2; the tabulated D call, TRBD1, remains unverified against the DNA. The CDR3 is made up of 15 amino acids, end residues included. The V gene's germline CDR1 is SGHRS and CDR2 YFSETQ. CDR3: CASSFLWPQDYGYTF.

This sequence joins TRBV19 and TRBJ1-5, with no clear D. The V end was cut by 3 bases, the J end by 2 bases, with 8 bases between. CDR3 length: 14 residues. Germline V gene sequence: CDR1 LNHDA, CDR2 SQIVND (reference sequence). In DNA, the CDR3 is TGTGCCAGTAGTATGCGGCCGGGCAATCAGCCCCAGCATTTT. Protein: CASSMRPGNQPQHF.

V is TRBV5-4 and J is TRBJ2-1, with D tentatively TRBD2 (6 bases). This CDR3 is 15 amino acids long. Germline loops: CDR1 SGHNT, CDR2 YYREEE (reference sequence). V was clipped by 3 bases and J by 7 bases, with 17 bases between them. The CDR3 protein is CASSYSTGTLNEQFF. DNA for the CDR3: TGTGCCAGCAGCTACTCCACCGGGACTCTTAATGAGCAGTTCTTC.

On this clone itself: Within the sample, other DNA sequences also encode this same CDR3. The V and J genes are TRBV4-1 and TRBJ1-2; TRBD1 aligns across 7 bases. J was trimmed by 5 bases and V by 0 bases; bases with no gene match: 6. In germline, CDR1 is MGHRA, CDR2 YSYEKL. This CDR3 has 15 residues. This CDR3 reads CASSQDPSGGYGYTF. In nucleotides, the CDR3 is TGCGCCAGCAGCCAAGACCCGTCAGGGGGGTATGGCTACACCTTC.

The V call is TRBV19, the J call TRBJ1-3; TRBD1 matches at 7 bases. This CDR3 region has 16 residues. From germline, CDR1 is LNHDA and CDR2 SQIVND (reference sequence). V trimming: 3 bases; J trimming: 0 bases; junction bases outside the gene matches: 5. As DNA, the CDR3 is TGTGCCAGTAGTATGAAGGGACAGTACTCTGGAAACACCATATATTTT. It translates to CASSMKGQYSGNTIYF.

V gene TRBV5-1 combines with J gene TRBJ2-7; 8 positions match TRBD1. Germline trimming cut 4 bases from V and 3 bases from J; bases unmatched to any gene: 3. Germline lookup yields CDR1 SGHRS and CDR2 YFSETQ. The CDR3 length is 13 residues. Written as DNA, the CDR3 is TGCGCCAGCAGCCAGGACAGGGTCTACGAGCAGTACTTC. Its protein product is CASSQDRVYEQYF.

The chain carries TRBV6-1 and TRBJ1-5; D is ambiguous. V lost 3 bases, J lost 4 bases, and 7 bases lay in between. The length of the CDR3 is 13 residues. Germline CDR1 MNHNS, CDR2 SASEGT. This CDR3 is CASSEGINQPQHF. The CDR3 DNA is TGTGCCAGCAGTGAGGGCATAAATCAGCCCCAGCATTTT.

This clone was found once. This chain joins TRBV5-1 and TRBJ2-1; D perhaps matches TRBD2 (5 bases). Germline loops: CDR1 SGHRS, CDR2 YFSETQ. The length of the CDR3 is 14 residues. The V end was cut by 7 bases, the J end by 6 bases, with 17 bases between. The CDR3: CASAPLAAGNEQFF. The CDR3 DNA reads TGCGCCAGCGCACCTTTGGCGGCGGGCAATGAGCAGTTCTTC.

The CDR3 sequence: CASSLGVPGEAFF. The CDR3 region has the DNA TGTGCCAGCAGCTTGGGGGTTCCAGGGGAAGCTTTCTTT. The chain has TRBV5-6 and TRBJ1-1, with D perhaps TRBD1 (5 bases). Looked up from germline, CDR1 is SGHDT and CDR2 is YYEEEE. Trimming removed 0 bases from V and 8 bases from J, with 11 bases in between. CDR3 size: 13 residues. The full variable domain, its missing parts supplied by reference TRBV5-6 and TRBJ1-1, is DAGVTQSPTHLIKTRGQQVTLRCSPKSGHDTVSWYQQALGQGPQFIFQYYEEEERQRGNFPDRFSGHQFPNYSSELNVNALLLGDSALYLCASSLGVPGEAFFGQGTRLTVV.

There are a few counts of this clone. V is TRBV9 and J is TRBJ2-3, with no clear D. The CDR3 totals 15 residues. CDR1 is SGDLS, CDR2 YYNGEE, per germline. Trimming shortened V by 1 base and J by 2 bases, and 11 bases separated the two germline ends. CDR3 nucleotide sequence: TGTGCCAGCAGCGTACGCTCAAGCCCCACAGATACGCAGTATTTT. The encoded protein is CASSVRSSPTDTQYF.